The clone carrying this TCR beta chain was found once. Produced via immunoSEQ multiplex PCR; TCRdb's table is partial and in-frame only. The data show about 88,000 clones, roughly 90% seen once. These data are taken from a study of PD-L1 blockade in urothelial cancer. Documented time point: pretreatment peripheral blood. The clonotype comes from a woman aged 80 or over with urothelial cancer. Sequencing was performed on PBMCs, taken around atezolizumab (anti-PD-L1) treatment.

The CDR3 DNA follows: TGTGCCAGCGTGCGGAGCTTAGCTAACTATGGCTACACCTTC. Protein product: CASVRSLANYGYTF. This chain links TRBV2 with TRBJ1-2; no firm D call. V dropped 8 bases and J dropped 0 bases, with 13 bases sitting between them. CDR3 size: 14 residues. CDR1 SNHLY and CDR2 FYNNEI come from the germline V gene.